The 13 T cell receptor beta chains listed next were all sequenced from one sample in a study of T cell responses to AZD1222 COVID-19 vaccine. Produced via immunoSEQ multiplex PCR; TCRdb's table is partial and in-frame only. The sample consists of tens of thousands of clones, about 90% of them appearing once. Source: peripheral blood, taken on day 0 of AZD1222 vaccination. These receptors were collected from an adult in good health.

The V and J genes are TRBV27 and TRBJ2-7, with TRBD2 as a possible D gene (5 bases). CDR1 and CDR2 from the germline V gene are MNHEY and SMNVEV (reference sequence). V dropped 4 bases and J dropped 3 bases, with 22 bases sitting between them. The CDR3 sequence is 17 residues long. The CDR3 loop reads CASSSLELGILGYEQYF. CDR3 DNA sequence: TGTGCCAGCAGTTCATTAGAACTAGGGATATTGGGCTACGAGCAGTACTTC.

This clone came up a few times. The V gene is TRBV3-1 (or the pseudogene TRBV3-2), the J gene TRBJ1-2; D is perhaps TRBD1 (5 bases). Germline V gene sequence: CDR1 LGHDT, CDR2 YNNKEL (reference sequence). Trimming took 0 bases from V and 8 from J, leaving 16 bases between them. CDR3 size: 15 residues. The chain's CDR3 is CASSQDAWWEGGYTF. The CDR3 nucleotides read TGTGCCAGCAGCCAAGATGCCTGGTGGGAGGGGGGCTACACCTTC.

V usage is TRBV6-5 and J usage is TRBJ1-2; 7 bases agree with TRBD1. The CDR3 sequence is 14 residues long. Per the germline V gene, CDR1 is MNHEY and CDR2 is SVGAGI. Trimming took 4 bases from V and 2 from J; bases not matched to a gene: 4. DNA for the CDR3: TGTGCCAGCAGTTCCCTGGGACAGAACTATGGCTACACCTTC. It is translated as CASSSLGQNYGYTF.

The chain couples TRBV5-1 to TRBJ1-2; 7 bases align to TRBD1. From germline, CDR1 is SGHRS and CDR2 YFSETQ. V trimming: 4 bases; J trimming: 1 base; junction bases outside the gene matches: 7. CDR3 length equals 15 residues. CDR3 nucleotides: TGCGCCAGCAGCCGGGGGACAGTACTTAACTATGGCTACACCTTC. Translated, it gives CASSRGTVLNYGYTF.

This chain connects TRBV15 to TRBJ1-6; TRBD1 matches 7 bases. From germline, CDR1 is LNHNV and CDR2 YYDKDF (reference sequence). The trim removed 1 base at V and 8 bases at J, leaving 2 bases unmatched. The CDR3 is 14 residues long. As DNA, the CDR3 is TGTGCCACCAGCAGAGGACAGGGTTATTCACCCCTCCACTTT. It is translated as CATSRGQGYSPLHF.

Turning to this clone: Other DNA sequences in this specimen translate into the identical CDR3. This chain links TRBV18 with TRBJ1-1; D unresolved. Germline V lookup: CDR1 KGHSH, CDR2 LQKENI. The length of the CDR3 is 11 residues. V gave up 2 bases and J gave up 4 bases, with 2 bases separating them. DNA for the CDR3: TGTGCCAGCTCACCAGGCACTGAAGCTTTCTTT. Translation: CASSPGTEAFF.

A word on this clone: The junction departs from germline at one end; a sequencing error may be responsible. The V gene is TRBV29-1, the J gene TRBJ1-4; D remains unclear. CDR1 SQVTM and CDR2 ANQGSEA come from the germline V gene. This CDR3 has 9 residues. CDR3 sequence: CSVGAADVF. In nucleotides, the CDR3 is TGCAGCGTTGGGGCAGCCGATGTTTTT. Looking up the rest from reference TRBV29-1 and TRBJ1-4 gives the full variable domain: SAVISQKPSRDICQRGTSLTIQCQVDSQVTMMFWYRQQPGQSLTLIATANQGSEATYESGFVIDKFPISRPNLTFSTLTVSNMSPEDSSIYLCSVGAADVFGSGTQLSVL.

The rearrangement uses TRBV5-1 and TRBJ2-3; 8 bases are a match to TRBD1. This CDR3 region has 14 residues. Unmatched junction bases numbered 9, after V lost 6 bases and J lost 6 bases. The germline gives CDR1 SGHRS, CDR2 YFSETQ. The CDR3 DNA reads TGCGCCAGCATCCCAGGGGGCTCTCGGGATACGCAGTATTTT. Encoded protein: CASIPGGSRDTQYF.

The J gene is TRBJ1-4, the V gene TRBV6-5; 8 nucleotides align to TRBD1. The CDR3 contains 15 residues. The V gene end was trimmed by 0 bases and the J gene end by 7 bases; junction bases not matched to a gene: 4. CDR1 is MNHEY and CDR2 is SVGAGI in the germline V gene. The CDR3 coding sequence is TGTGCCAGCAGTTACTCGAGACAGGGGCGTGAAAAACTGTTTTTT. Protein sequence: CASSYSRQGREKLFF.

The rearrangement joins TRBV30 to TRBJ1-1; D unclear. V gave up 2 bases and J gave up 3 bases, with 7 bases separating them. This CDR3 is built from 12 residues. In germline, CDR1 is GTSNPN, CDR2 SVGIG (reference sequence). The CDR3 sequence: CAWSQQDTEAFF. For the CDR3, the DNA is TGTGCCTGGAGTCAGCAGGACACTGAAGCTTTCTTT.

In nucleotides, the CDR3 is TGTGCCAGCAGCATGACAGGGGTTAATGAAAAACTGTTTTTT. Translating it yields CASSMTGVNEKLFF. The chain joins TRBV7-6 to TRBJ1-4; TRBD1 matches at 8 bases. Germline CDR1 reads SGHVS; CDR2 reads FNYEAQ. The CDR3 runs to 14 residues. The junction had 3 bases not matched to a gene; V was cut back by 5 bases and J by 4 bases.

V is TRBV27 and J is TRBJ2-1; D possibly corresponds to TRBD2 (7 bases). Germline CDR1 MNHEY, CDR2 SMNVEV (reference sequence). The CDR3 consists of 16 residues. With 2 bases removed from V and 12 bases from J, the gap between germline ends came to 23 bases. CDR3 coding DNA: TGTGCCAGCAGTTTAGCTTCAACCCTAGGAGGGGGGGGGCAGTTCTTC. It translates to CASSLASTLGGGGQFF.

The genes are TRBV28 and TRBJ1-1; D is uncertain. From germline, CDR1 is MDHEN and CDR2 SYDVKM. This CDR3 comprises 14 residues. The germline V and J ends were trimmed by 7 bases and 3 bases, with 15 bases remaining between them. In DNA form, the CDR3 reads TGTGCCAGCACTCCCCGTGCGGAGTACACTGAAGCTTTCTTT. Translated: CASTPRAEYTEAFF.